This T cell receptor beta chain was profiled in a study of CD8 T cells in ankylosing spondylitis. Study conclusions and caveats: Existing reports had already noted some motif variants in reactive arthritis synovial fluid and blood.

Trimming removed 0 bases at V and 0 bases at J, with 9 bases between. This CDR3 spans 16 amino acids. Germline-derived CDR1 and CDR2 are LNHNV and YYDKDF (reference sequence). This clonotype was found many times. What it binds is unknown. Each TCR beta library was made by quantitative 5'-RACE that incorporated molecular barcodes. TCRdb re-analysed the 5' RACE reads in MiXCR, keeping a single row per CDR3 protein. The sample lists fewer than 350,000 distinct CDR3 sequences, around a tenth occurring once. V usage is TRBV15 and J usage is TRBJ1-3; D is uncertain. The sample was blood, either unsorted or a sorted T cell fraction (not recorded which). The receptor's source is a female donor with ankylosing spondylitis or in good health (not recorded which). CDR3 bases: TGTGCCACCAGCAGAGAACCATCGCCCTCTGGAAACACCATATATTTT. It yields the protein CATSREPSPSGNTIYF.